The next 18 T cell receptor beta chains were all read from a single sample in a study of T cell responses to AZD1222 COVID-19 vaccine. Measured with immunoSEQ multiplex PCR; TCRdb has only the in-frame clones, and not every one. Counted here are 65,000 to 70,000 clones, about three quarters occurring once; the ten biggest clones make up about 12%. The sample was peripheral blood, taken on day 0 of AZD1222 vaccination. These receptors came from an adult in good health.

V usage is TRBV7-6 and J usage is TRBJ2-1, with 11 bases that match TRBD2. CDR1 is SGHVS, CDR2 FNYEAQ, per germline. There are 16 residues in the CDR3. The V segment lost 1 base and the J segment 6 bases; nucleotides outside the gene matches: 5. The CDR3 sequence: CASSLGTSGGGNEQFF. The CDR3 DNA reads as TGTGCCAGCAGCTTAGGAACTAGCGGGGGAGGCAATGAGCAGTTCTTC.

This chain uses TRBV5-1 with TRBJ1-1; TRBD1 matches at 10 bases. Germline assignment: CDR1 SGHRS and CDR2 YFSETQ. Trimming cost V 1 base and J 0 bases; bases outside gene matches: 6. CDR3 size: 17 residues. The DNA of the CDR3 is TGCGCCAGCAGCTTGAGGGGACAGGGGTCCCTGAACACTGAAGCTTTCTTT. It yields the protein CASSLRGQGSLNTEAFF.

The CDR3 loop is CAISEGEKLFF. The DNA of the CDR3 is TGTGCCATCAGCGAGGGGGAAAAACTGTTTTTT. V and J are TRBV10-3 and TRBJ1-4, with a weak D call TRBD1 (5 bases). Trimming shortened V by 6 bases and J by 8 bases, and 7 bases separated the two germline ends. The germline CDR1 and CDR2 sequences are ENHRY and SYGVKD. This CDR3 comprises 11 residues.

V and J are TRBV6-5 and TRBJ1-3; the D gene is possibly TRBD1 (5 bases). There are 14 residues in the CDR3. Trimming cost V 5 bases and J 4 bases, with 12 bases left between them. CDR1 is MNHEY and CDR2 is SVGAGI in the germline V gene. CDR3 DNA: TGTGCCAGCAGTACCGGGACTGGCGGAAACACCATATATTTT. It is translated as CASSTGTGGNTIYF.

The rearrangement joins TRBV7-6 to TRBJ2-7, with 9 bases fitting TRBD1. J was trimmed by 3 bases and V by 5 bases; bases with no gene match: 11. The CDR3 has 16 amino acids. Germline V gene sequence: CDR1 SGHVS, CDR2 FNYEAQ. As DNA, the CDR3 is TGTGCCAGCAGCCCCCTATCCCGGGACAGGGACTACGAGCAGTACTTC. Translated, it gives CASSPLSRDRDYEQYF. Full variable domain (rest looked up from reference TRBV7-6 and TRBJ2-7): GAGVSQSPRYKVTKRGQDVALRCDPISGHVSLYWYRQALGQGPEFLTYFNYEAQQDKSGLPNDRFSAERPEGSISTLTIQRTEQRDSAMYRCASSPLSRDRDYEQYFGPGTRLTVT.

The genes are TRBV11-2 and TRBJ2-1; D unclear. The V gene lost 0 bases and the J gene lost 0 bases, with 6 bases spanning the gap. CDR1 and CDR2 from the germline V gene are SGHAT and FQNNGV. The length of the CDR3 is 15 residues. The CDR3 coding sequence is TGTGCCAGCAGCTTAGAAACGAGCTCCTACAATGAGCAGTTCTTC. Its protein product is CASSLETSSYNEQFF.

The chain has TRBV6-5 and TRBJ1-6; the D gene is possibly TRBD1 (6 bases). Between the trimmed V and J ends, which lost 6 bases and 8 bases, there was a span of 14 bases. The CDR3 is 14 residues long. The germline gives CDR1 MNHEY, CDR2 SVGAGI. The chain's CDR3 is CASSTGSDDSPLHF. Written as DNA, the CDR3 is TGTGCCAGCAGCACAGGGTCCGACGATTCACCCCTCCACTTT.

V is TRBV19 and J is TRBJ1-1, with 9 bases that match TRBD1. CDR1 and CDR2 from the germline V gene are LNHDA and SQIVND (reference sequence). This CDR3 contains 18 residues. Unmatched junction bases numbered 17, after V lost 2 bases and J lost 7 bases. The DNA for the CDR3 is TGTGCCAGTAGTATATTTTTGATCAGTGGGACAGGGAGCTATGAAGCTTTCTTT. It translates to CASSIFLISGTGSYEAFF.

The chain employs TRBV9 and TRBJ1-3; D uncertain. This CDR3 has 15 residues. Trimming took off 2 bases at V and 0 bases at J, with 9 bases between the two ends. Germline V gene sequence: CDR1 SGDLS, CDR2 YYNGEE. In nucleotides, the CDR3 is TGTGCCAGCAGCGTTCAGTCGACCTCTGGAAACACCATATATTTT. The encoded protein is CASSVQSTSGNTIYF.

The V gene is TRBV6-5, the J gene TRBJ1-4, with 7 bases that match TRBD1. The CDR3 has 16 amino acids. After removal of 4 bases from V and 1 base from J, the junction contained 6 bases not matched to a gene. Germline-derived CDR1 and CDR2 are MNHEY and SVGAGI. CDR3 protein: CASSSTGAQTNEKLFF. CDR3 coding DNA: TGTGCCAGCAGTTCTACAGGGGCCCAAACTAATGAAAAACTGTTTTTT.

This clone was found once. The V and J genes are TRBV18 and TRBJ2-2; D call uncertain. Deletions cut 3 bases from V and 5 bases from J, with 10 bases between. Germline CDR1 KGHSH, CDR2 LQKENI. CDR3 length: 14 amino acids. CDR3: CASSPSTSTGELFF. The CDR3 nucleotides are TGTGCCAGCTCACCTTCGACGAGTACCGGGGAGCTGTTTTTT.

V is TRBV3-1 (or the pseudogene TRBV3-2) and J is TRBJ1-2, with a weak D call TRBD1 (6 bases). The length of the CDR3 is 15 residues. Per germline, CDR1 LGHDT and CDR2 YNNKEL (reference sequence). Trimming shortened V by 0 bases and J by 7 bases, and 15 bases separated the two germline ends. CDR3: CASSQDGDTGAGYTF. DNA for the CDR3: TGTGCCAGCAGCCAAGATGGGGACACTGGGGCTGGCTACACCTTC.

This chain joins TRBV2 and TRBJ2-2; D is possibly TRBD2 (6 bases). The germline V gene encodes CDR1 SNHLY and CDR2 FYNNEI. V lost 8 bases and J 2 bases, leaving 21 bases between the germline ends. The CDR3 is 17 residues long. CDR3 DNA: TGTGCCAGCTCACCTCTCATTTCAGCGGGTAACACCGGGGAGCTGTTTTTT. Amino acid sequence: CASSPLISAGNTGELFF.

The rearrangement links TRBV18 to TRBJ1-3, with D uncertain. CDR1 and CDR2 from the germline V gene are KGHSH and LQKENI. There are 18 residues in the CDR3. The germline V and J ends were trimmed by 4 bases and 5 bases, with 24 bases remaining between them. The CDR3 reads CASSHVIGGVSPRNTIYF. For the CDR3, the DNA is TGTGCCAGCTCACATGTAATCGGCGGGGTCAGTCCGCGAAACACCATATATTTT.

V usage is TRBV9 and J usage is TRBJ2-2, with D perhaps being TRBD1 or TRBD2 (6 bases each). This CDR3 has 15 amino acids. The germline CDR1 and CDR2 sequences are SGDLS and YYNGEE. V lost 3 bases and J 4 bases, leaving 13 bases between the germline ends. The CDR3 here is CASSGGAPSTGELFF. The CDR3 DNA sequence: TGTGCCAGCAGCGGGGGGGCTCCGAGCACCGGGGAGCTGTTTTTT.

This clone was observed a few times. The rearrangement joins TRBV5-3 to TRBJ2-1; unclear D gene. TRBV5-3 is given ORF status, its function remaining uncertain. The germline V and J ends were trimmed by 3 bases and 1 base, with 11 bases remaining between them. This CDR3 has 15 residues. The CDR3: CARSSSQSSYNEQFF. The CDR3 DNA reads as TGTGCCAGAAGCTCCAGTCAGAGTTCCTACAATGAGCAGTTCTTC.

This clone came up once. The gene calls are TRBV9 and TRBJ1-6; D gene ambiguous. The CDR3 sequence is 16 residues long. The germline V and J ends were trimmed by 4 bases and 0 bases, with 11 bases remaining between them. In germline, CDR1 is SGDLS, CDR2 YYNGEE. The CDR3 region has the DNA TGTGCCAGCAGCCCGGAGGCAGTCTCCTATAATTCACCCCTCCACTTT. Translation: CASSPEAVSYNSPLHF.

This clone has only a few counts. This sequence joins TRBV14 and TRBJ2-2; 9 bases map to TRBD1. The CDR3 is 17 residues long. Germline V gene sequence: CDR1 SGHDN, CDR2 FVKESK. J lost 4 bases, V lost 2 bases, and 8 bases had no gene match. The DNA for the CDR3 is TGTGCCAGCAGCCAATTAGGACAGGGGCTTATCACCGGGGAGCTGTTTTTT. Amino acid sequence: CASSQLGQGLITGELFF.